The 29 T cell receptor beta chains below all came from one sample that was sequenced in a study of response to subunit inactivated influenza vaccine. TCRdb re-analysed the RT-PCR reads in MiXCR, keeping a single row per CDR3 protein. The repertoire has more than 700,000 distinct CDR3 sequences, approximately 21% of them found once; the top ten carry roughly 10%. The material was PBMCs from blood, obtained more than 4 days after vaccination. Receptors originate from a man aged 45-65 years who received an inactivated influenza vaccine.

This clonotype appeared many times. The V call is TRBV7-2, the J call TRBJ2-7; no definite D call. This CDR3 contains 12 residues. Trimming left V 5 bases short and J 3 bases short, with 8 bases between. From germline, CDR1 is SGHTA and CDR2 FQGNSA. This CDR3 reads CASSLDYYEQYF. CDR3 in DNA: TGTGCCAGCAGCCTCGATTACTACGAGCAGTACTTC.

The chain uses TRBV29-1 and TRBJ1-6, with TRBD1 identical over 7 bases. Germline-derived CDR1 and CDR2 are SQVTM and ANQGSEA. CDR3 length equals 14 residues. The J segment lost 10 bases and the V segment lost 5 bases, leaving 11 bases of the junction unmatched. The CDR3: CSVREDAGGSPLHF. The CDR3 DNA sequence: TGCAGCGTTCGGGAGGACGCAGGGGGATCACCCCTCCACTTT. The full variable domain, completed using reference TRBV29-1 and TRBJ1-6, is SAVISQKPSRDICQRGTSLTIQCQVDSQVTMMFWYRQQPGQSLTLIATANQGSEATYESGFVIDKFPISRPNLTFSTLTVSNMSPEDSSIYLCSVREDAGGSPLHFGNGTRLTVT.

This clonotype turned up a few times. The chain has TRBV7-2 and TRBJ1-5, with D hard to call. Looked up from germline, CDR1 is SGHTA and CDR2 is FQGNSA. V lost 5 bases and J 3 bases, leaving 14 bases between the germline ends. This CDR3 contains 15 residues. In nucleotides, the CDR3 is TGTGCCAGCAGCCCTCAGACGACCAACAATCAGCCCCAGCATTTT. Its translation is CASSPQTTNNQPQHF.

The chain is built from TRBV28 and TRBJ1-3, with D uncertain. Germline V CDR1 and CDR2: MDHEN, SYDVKM. Between the trimmed V and J ends, which lost 5 bases and 0 bases, there was a span of 8 bases. This CDR3 comprises 14 residues. The CDR3 protein is CASSHPSSGNTIYF. The CDR3 nucleotides read TGTGCCAGCAGTCATCCGAGCTCTGGAAACACCATATATTTT.

This clonotype has a handful of counts. The rearrangement links TRBV4-3 to TRBJ2-3; D is undetermined. Per germline, CDR1 LGHNA and CDR2 YSLEER. V dropped 4 bases and J dropped 5 bases, with 16 bases sitting between them. This CDR3 has 15 residues. CDR3 sequence reads: CASSPLVRFGDTQYF. In nucleotides, the CDR3 is TGCGCCAGCAGCCCACTCGTAAGATTCGGAGATACGCAGTATTTT.

This clonotype was counted between two and nine times. The V and J genes are TRBV5-1 and TRBJ2-6, with D maybe TRBD1 (6 bases). CDR3 size: 18 residues. From germline, CDR1 is SGHRS and CDR2 YFSETQ. With 0 bases removed from V and 0 bases from J, the gap between germline ends came to 13 bases. CDR3 in amino acids: CASSLDGTSNSGANVLTF. CDR3 in DNA: TGCGCCAGCAGCTTGGACGGGACATCCAACTCTGGGGCCAACGTCCTGACTTTC.

This chain's CDR3 is CSASETGGTDTQYF. The CDR3 DNA reads TGCAGTGCTAGTGAGACAGGGGGCACAGATACGCAGTATTTT. The genes are TRBV20-1 and TRBJ2-3; 8 positions match TRBD1. The CDR3 is 14 residues long. Germline V CDR1 and CDR2: DFQATT, SNEGSKA (reference sequence). V lost 3 bases and J lost 1; bases outside the gene matches: 3.

This rearrangement joins TRBV15 to TRBJ2-1; D remains ambiguous. The CDR3 contains 13 residues. CDR1 LNHNV and CDR2 YYDKDF come from the germline V gene (reference sequence). The V end was cut by 0 bases, the J end by 7 bases, with 7 bases between. The CDR3 reads CATSRDSSNEQFF. The CDR3 nucleotides read TGTGCCACCAGCAGAGACTCCTCTAATGAGCAGTTCTTC.

This chain links TRBV20-1 with TRBJ1-1; D gene unclear. With 2 bases removed from V and 4 bases from J, the gap between germline ends came to 14 bases. Germline V CDR1 and CDR2: DFQATT, SNEGSKA (reference sequence). This CDR3 comprises 14 residues. CDR3 residues: CSARSPVGGTEAFF. CDR3 DNA sequence: TGCAGTGCTAGATCCCCAGTAGGCGGCACTGAAGCTTTCTTT.

This clonotype has only a few counts. The J gene is TRBJ2-1, the V gene TRBV20-1; no clear D. The germline V gene encodes CDR1 DFQATT and CDR2 SNEGSKA (reference sequence). Trimming stripped 1 base from V and 8 bases from J, with 18 bases between. This CDR3 contains 15 residues. CDR3 loop: CSARGEVLVLDEQFF. In DNA form, the CDR3 reads TGCAGTGCTAGAGGAGAGGTTCTCGTTTTGGATGAGCAGTTCTTC.

Remarks on this clonotype: It may be a read error: a sequence one base away is much more abundant. The chain has TRBV24-1 and TRBJ2-1; possible D gene TRBD1, 5 bases. Looked up from germline, CDR1 is KGHDR and CDR2 is SFDVKD. The CDR3 sequence is 12 residues long. The CDR3 nucleotides are TGTGCCACCAAGAGCACTGACAGAACTCCTCATTTC. It codes for CATKSTDRTPHF.

The chain joins TRBV20-1 to TRBJ2-5; D call uncertain. V lost 3 bases, J lost 5 bases, and 10 bases lay in between. CDR1 and CDR2 from the germline V gene are DFQATT and SNEGSKA (reference sequence). The CDR3 is 12 residues long. CDR3 protein: CSASPQLETQYF. DNA for the CDR3: TGCAGTGCTAGTCCTCAGTTGGAGACCCAGTACTTC.

This clonotype was detected only a few times. The chain combines TRBV28 with TRBJ1-1; TRBD1 agrees at 7 bases. V was clipped by 6 bases and J by 3 bases; unmatched bases: 4. This CDR3 region has 13 residues. Looked up from germline, CDR1 is MDHEN and CDR2 is SYDVKM. The chain's CDR3 is CASRLGGYTEAFF. The CDR3 bases are TGTGCCAGCAGGCTAGGGGGCTACACTGAAGCTTTCTTT.

The J gene is TRBJ2-5, the V gene TRBV25-1, with 7 bases that match TRBD1. The V gene's germline CDR1 is MGHDK and CDR2 SYGVNS. V lost 8 bases, J lost 2 bases, and 11 bases stayed unmatched. This CDR3 is built from 15 residues. CDR3: CASVLASRGQETQYF. The CDR3 nucleotides read TGTGCCAGCGTATTAGCGAGCAGGGGGCAAGAGACCCAGTACTTC.

There are a few counts of this clonotype. This chain connects TRBV5-1 to TRBJ2-1; 7 positions agree with TRBD1. Germline assignment: CDR1 SGHRS and CDR2 YFSETQ. This CDR3 spans 15 amino acids. The V gene end was trimmed by 0 bases and the J gene end by 7 bases; junction bases not matched to a gene: 7. The CDR3, as DNA: TGCGCCAGCAGCTTGGTAACAGGGGAACTAAATGAGCAGTTCTTC. Its translation: CASSLVTGELNEQFF.

V gene TRBV6-5 combines with J gene TRBJ1-5, with D tentatively TRBD1 (6 bases). The germline CDR1 and CDR2 sequences are MNHEY and SVGAGI. V lost 4 bases, J lost 4 bases, and 20 bases lay in between. This CDR3 is 17 amino acids long. CDR3 region: CASSSALPLGGNQPQHF. CDR3 DNA sequence: TGTGCCAGCAGTTCCGCCCTACCCCTAGGGGGAAATCAGCCCCAGCATTTT.

V usage is TRBV7-6 and J usage is TRBJ2-2, with a weak D call TRBD1 (5 bases). CDR3 length: 15 residues. V was shortened by 2 bases and J by 7 bases, with 14 bases between the two germline ends. From germline, CDR1 is SGHVS and CDR2 FNYEAQ. CDR3 nucleotide sequence: TGTGCCAGCAGCTTACCGTACAGGAAAAACGGGGAGCTGTTTTTT. Its protein product is CASSLPYRKNGELFF.

The genes are TRBV5-1 and TRBJ1-2; TRBD1 matches 7 bases. The ends lost 1 base at V and 0 bases at J; junction bases unmatched: 6. Germline CDR1 and CDR2: SGHRS and YFSETQ. The CDR3 runs 16 residues. The CDR3 sequence is CASSLTGEGANYGYTF. The CDR3 nucleotides are TGCGCCAGCAGCTTGACAGGGGAAGGGGCTAACTATGGCTACACCTTC. Together with reference TRBV5-1 and TRBJ1-2, the CDR3 gives the full variable domain: KAGVTQTPRYLIKTRGQQVTLSCSPISGHRSVSWYQQTPGQGLQFLFEYFSETQRNKGNFPGRFSGRQFSNSRSEMNVSTLELGDSALYLCASSLTGEGANYGYTFGSGTRLTVV.

The chain joins TRBV4-1 to TRBJ2-1; D gene ambiguous. The CDR3 length is 13 residues. In germline, CDR1 is MGHRA, CDR2 YSYEKL. Trimming pared 3 bases from V and 7 bases from J, leaving 10 bases between. For the CDR3, the DNA is TGCGCCAGCAGCCAGGTCGCCGCTAATGAGCAGTTCTTC. This gives the protein CASSQVAANEQFF.

This clonotype was counted at least ten times. The V and J genes are TRBV10-3 and TRBJ2-2; 8 bases align to TRBD1. The germline V gene has CDR1 ENHRY and CDR2 SYGVKD. V was pared by 5 bases and J by 6 bases, with 5 bases of the junction left unmatched. CDR3 length: 14 residues. The CDR3 nucleotides read TGTGCCATCAGTAGTACAGGGGGACCCGGGGAGCTGTTTTTT. Amino acid sequence: CAISSTGGPGELFF.

This chain connects TRBV20-1 to TRBJ1-6; no firm D call. The V gene lost 0 bases and the J gene lost 12 bases, with 18 bases spanning the gap. The length of the CDR3 is 15 residues. Germline assignment: CDR1 DFQATT and CDR2 SNEGSKA (reference sequence). The CDR3 DNA reads TGCAGTGCTAGAGAGCCCGATCGGAATAAAGGACCCCTCCACTTT. Translated: CSAREPDRNKGPLHF.

This rearrangement joins TRBV10-3 to TRBJ1-5; no clear D. The CDR3 is 13 amino acids. Germline CDR1 ENHRY, CDR2 SYGVKD. V was cut by 1 base and J by 3 bases, with 4 bases left in between. The CDR3: CAISEFNNQPQHF. The CDR3 nucleotides read TGTGCCATCAGTGAGTTCAACAATCAGCCCCAGCATTTT.

The sample holds a few counts of this clonotype. The genes are TRBV9 and TRBJ2-3; maybe TRBD1 (6 bases). The CDR3 sequence is 15 residues long. V lost 4 bases and J lost 1, with 13 bases in between. Germline V gives CDR1 SGDLS, CDR2 YYNGEE. CDR3 nucleotide sequence: TGTGCCAGCAGCTCGGACAGTGCCCGCACAGATACGCAGTATTTT. It codes for CASSSDSARTDTQYF.

The chain combines TRBV12-3 or TRBV12-4 with TRBJ2-3; D is perhaps TRBD1 or TRBD2 (6 bases each). Trimming shortened V by 7 bases and J by 4 bases, and 18 bases separated the two germline ends. The CDR3 runs to 15 residues. CDR3 sequence: CASTLGGRLADTQYF. In DNA form, the CDR3 reads TGTGCCAGCACCCTGGGGGGCCGGTTAGCAGATACGCAGTATTTT.

The rearrangement links TRBV11-1 to TRBJ1-1, with D uncertain. This CDR3 region has 15 residues. Looked up from germline, CDR1 is SGHAT and CDR2 is FQDESV (reference sequence). V lost 3 bases, J lost 2 bases, and 13 bases lay in between. The CDR3 DNA reads as TGTGCCAGCAGCTTTCGGGCCGCAGATAACACTGAAGCTTTCTTT. This translates into CASSFRAADNTEAFF. Complete variable domain (other parts from reference TRBV11-1 and TRBJ1-1): EAEVAQSPRYKITEKSQAVAFWCDPISGHATLYWYRQILGQGPELLVQFQDESVVDDSQLPKDRFSAERLKGVDSTLKIQPAELGDSAMYLCASSFRAADNTEAFFGQGTRLTVV.

Only a few counts were recorded for this clonotype. The chain uses TRBV24-1 and TRBJ1-1; D is unclear. Germline V gene sequence: CDR1 KGHDR, CDR2 SFDVKD. The CDR3 totals 13 residues. Trimming stripped 6 bases from V and 1 base from J, with 8 bases between. The CDR3 loop is CATSQAGNTEAFF. The CDR3 nucleotides are TGTGCCACCAGTCAGGCTGGGAACACTGAAGCTTTCTTT.

J is TRBJ2-7 and V is TRBV7-2, with 8 nucleotides matching TRBD2. Germline V gene lookup returns CDR1 SGHTA and CDR2 FQGNSA. Trimming removed 1 base from V and 3 bases from J; junction bases left unmatched: 5. This CDR3 is 15 amino acids long. The CDR3 nucleotides are TGTGCCAGCAGCTTAGAGACCACTAGCGGCTACGAGCAGTACTTC. Amino acid sequence: CASSLETTSGYEQYF.

This clonotype was seen a few times. The V call is TRBV12-3 or TRBV12-4, the J call TRBJ2-2; D perhaps matches TRBD2 (6 bases). Trimming stripped 3 bases from V and 7 bases from J, with 12 bases between. This CDR3 has 14 residues. The CDR3 sequence: CASSFRGLGGELFF. CDR3 nucleotide sequence: TGTGCCAGCAGTTTCCGGGGGTTGGGCGGGGAGCTGTTTTTT.

CDR3 loop: CASSPQADYNEQFF. The CDR3 nucleotides are TGTGCCAGCTCACCACAGGCGGACTACAATGAGCAGTTCTTC. The V and J genes are TRBV18 and TRBJ2-1; D is ambiguous. This CDR3 spans 14 amino acids. V gave up 1 base and J gave up 3 bases, with 7 bases separating them. Germline lookup yields CDR1 KGHSH and CDR2 LQKENI.